Shown below are 6 T cell receptor beta chains from a single sample sequenced in a study of metastatic and nonmetastatic thyroid tumors. TCRdb reanalyzed the PCR reads with MiXCR. This sample has 53,000 or so clones, with roughly 22% found just once. Not a single patient had been given any form of treatment at any point before undergoing thyroid surgery. Sequencing was done on a sample of blood. These receptors came from a female donor with papillary thyroid cancer or a benign thyroid nodule (not recorded which). Some clones in this sample may be carry-over from other donors' samples.

The table lists this clone with many counts. The CDR3 spells CASSLTSGEQFF. The CDR3 coding sequence is TGTGCCAGCAGTTTAACGTCTGGTGAGCAGTTCTTC. This chain links TRBV28 with TRBJ2-1; D not resolved. Trimming removed 2 bases from V and 9 bases from J, with 8 bases in between. The CDR3 sequence is 12 residues long. Germline assignment: CDR1 MDHEN and CDR2 SYDVKM.

This clone was recorded a few times. Just one base apart from a much larger clone, this may be a read error. The rearrangement uses TRBV29-1 and TRBJ2-2; 7 bases are a match to TRBD2. The CDR3 is 14 amino acids. Germline CDR1 SQVTM, CDR2 ANQGSEA. The CDR3 loop is CSVSLAANTWELFF. The CDR3 DNA reads as TGCAGCGTCTCTCTAGCGGCGAACACCTGGGAGCTGTTTTTT.

The V gene is TRBV20-1, the J gene TRBJ1-2; D call uncertain. Trimming cost V 0 bases and J 4 bases, with 12 bases left between them. Germline values: CDR1 DFQATT, CDR2 SNEGSKA (reference sequence). The CDR3 extends over 14 amino acids. DNA of the CDR3: TGCAGTGCTAGAGAAAGCTTACGGGCCTATGGCTACACCTTC. This codes for CSARESLRAYGYTF.

This clone was recorded many times. The J gene is TRBJ1-1, the V gene TRBV9; D perhaps matches TRBD1 (5 bases). Germline CDR1 SGDLS, CDR2 YYNGEE. The V gene lost 3 bases and the J gene lost 3 bases, with 15 bases spanning the gap. This CDR3 has 15 residues. CDR3 DNA: TGTGCCAGCAGCGCCCGCTGGGGGTCGGACACTGAAGCTTTCTTT. Its translation: CASSARWGSDTEAFF.

Turning to this clone: A much bigger clone sits one base away, suggesting this may be a read error. The V call is TRBV5-1, the J call TRBJ1-5; D uncertain. The germline CDR1 and CDR2 sequences are SGHRS and YFSETQ. V shed 3 bases and J shed 9 bases, with 13 bases lying between them. CDR3 length equals 13 residues. The chain's CDR3 is CASSSRTGPPQHF. In DNA form, the CDR3 reads TGCGCCAGCAGCTCTAGGACGGGTCCGCCCCAGCATTTT. Complete variable domain (other parts from reference TRBV5-1 and TRBJ1-5): KAGVTQTPRYLIKTRGQQVTLSCSPISGHRSVSWYQQTPGQGLQFLFEYFSETQRNKGNFPGRFSGRQFSNSRSEMNVSTLELGDSALYLCASSSRTGPPQHFGDGTRLSIL.

As concerns this clone: A much more abundant neighbour one base away suggests this may be a read error. This chain uses TRBV3-1 with TRBJ1-2; 9 positions agree with TRBD1. The CDR3 loop spans 15 amino acids. Germline loops: CDR1 LGHDT, CDR2 YNNKEL (reference sequence). The V segment lost 4 bases and the J segment 7 bases; nucleotides outside the gene matches: 10. CDR3 nucleotides: TGTGCCAGCAGCCGACCCGGGACAGGGTTTACTGGCTACACCTTC. Its protein product is CASSRPGTGFTGYTF. The whole variable domain, filled in from reference TRBV3-1 and TRBJ1-2, reads DTAVSQTPKYLVTQMGNDKSIKCEQNLGHDTMYWYKQDSKKFLKIMFSYNNKELIINETVPNRFSPKSPDKAHLNLHINSLELGDSAVYFCASSRPGTGFTGYTFGSGTRLTVV.